Listed below are T cell receptor beta chains from one sample, sequenced in a study of pediatric ulcerative colitis. This table comes from immunoSEQ multiplex PCR, and its TCRdb copy is limited to in-frame clones, with some not included. Of more than 35,000 clones detected, around 78% appear once; the ten largest clones hold around 0.74%. Sequencing was done on a sample of gut tissue. Receptors originate from a boy aged 5 to 17 with moderate ulcerative colitis. CDR3s include the opening cysteine and the closing phenylalanine or tryptophan. A D gene is named only where the DNA matches it firmly. Rows give clone size only sometimes, using once, few, many, or a class for an expanded clone.

clone size: .; J gene: TRBJ2-7; D gene: TRBD1; V gene: TRBV19; CDR3 protein: CASSPGTGGYEQYF; CDR3 DNA: TGTGCCAGTAGTCCCGGGACAGGGGGCTACGAGCAGTACTTC
clone size: .; J gene: TRBJ1-2; D gene: .; V gene: TRBV6-1; CDR3 protein: CASSEFYRDGYTF; CDR3 DNA: TGTGCCAGCAGTGAATTTTATCGTGATGGCTACACCTTC
clone size: .; J gene: TRBJ1-1; D gene: TRBD1; V gene: TRBV5-8; CDR3 protein: CASSRDRGTEAFF; CDR3 DNA: TGTGCCAGCAGCCGGGACAGGGGTACTGAAGCTTTCTTT
clone size: .; J gene: TRBJ1-6; D gene: .; V gene: TRBV7-3; CDR3 protein: CASSLELRTPLHF; CDR3 DNA: TGTGCCAGCAGCTTAGAATTGAGGACACCCCTCCACTTT
clone size: few; J gene: TRBJ1-6; D gene: TRBD1; V gene: TRBV28; CDR3 protein: CASWRGGGFYNSPLHF; CDR3 DNA: TGTGCCAGTTGGCGGGGAGGGGGCTTCTATAATTCACCCCTCCACTTT
clone size: .; J gene: TRBJ1-4; D gene: .; V gene: TRBV19; CDR3 protein: CASKKEPTNEKLFF; CDR3 DNA: TGTGCCAGTAAAAAGGAACCAACTAATGAAAAACTGTTTTTT
clone size: .; J gene: TRBJ2-1; D gene: .; V gene: TRBV6-1; CDR3 protein: CASSDGNEQFF; CDR3 DNA: TGTGCCAGCAGTGATGGCAATGAGCAGTTCTTC
clone size: few; J gene: TRBJ2-1; D gene: .; V gene: TRBV11-2; CDR3 protein: CASSPGPYNEQFF; CDR3 DNA: TGTGCCAGCAGCCCAGGGCCCTACAATGAGCAGTTCTTC
clone size: .; J gene: TRBJ2-3; D gene: .; V gene: TRBV11-2; CDR3 protein: CASSLYAIDTQYF; CDR3 DNA: TGTGCCAGCAGCTTATATGCTATCGATACGCAGTATTTT
clone size: .; J gene: TRBJ1-2; D gene: TRBD1; V gene: TRBV5-1; CDR3 protein: CASTPGGPWYGYTF; CDR3 DNA: TGCGCCAGCACACCAGGGGGTCCGTGGTATGGCTACACCTTC
clone size: .; J gene: TRBJ2-7; D gene: .; V gene: TRBV5-1; CDR3 protein: CASNPGAGMSSYEQYF; CDR3 DNA: TGCGCCAGCAACCCGGGGGCAGGGATGAGCTCCTACGAGCAGTACTTC
clone size: .; J gene: TRBJ2-5; D gene: TRBD2; V gene: TRBV5-1; CDR3 protein: CASSLGLAGETQYF; CDR3 DNA: TGCGCCAGCAGCTTGGGACTAGCGGGAGAGACCCAGTACTTC
clone size: once; J gene: TRBJ2-7; D gene: .; V gene: TRBV18; CDR3 protein: CASSPTTTRGGEQYF; CDR3 DNA: TGTGCCAGCTCACCCACGACCACTCGGGGAGGCGAGCAGTACTTC
clone size: .; J gene: TRBJ2-3; D gene: .; V gene: TRBV9; CDR3 protein: CASRPSTDTQYF; CDR3 DNA: TGTGCCAGCAGGCCTAGCACAGATACGCAGTATTTT